This TCR beta chain stems from a study of control samples from healthy donors and cancer patients. Using immunoSEQ multiplex PCR, the repertoire was profiled, and TCRdb retains in-frame clones only, with some absent. The sample records 150,000 to 200,000 clones, roughly 90% being singletons. The CDR3 consists of 13 residues. The V end lost 5 bases, the J end lost 7 bases, and 12 bases lay between the germline ends. Germline CDR1 reads MRHNA; CDR2 reads SNTAGT. The sample taken for sequencing was blood. The chain is built from TRBV6-4 and TRBJ1-5; D not certain. The receptor comes from a woman in her fifties or sixties in good health. The CDR3 nucleotides read TGTGCCAGCAGTAGTGAATCTGGGCAGCCCCAGCATTTT. Translating it yields CASSSESGQPQHF.